These 27 T cell receptor beta chains originate from one sample sequenced in a study of Ad26.COV2.S vaccination and SARS-CoV-2 variants. Sequenced by immunoSEQ multiplex PCR; TCRdb stores in-frame clones only, minus some. Of about 480,000 clones in the sample, 70% to 90% are singletons; the top ten hold over 10%. As to treatment: roughly 20 received Ad26.COV2.S at low or high dose, single or two shots; a few received placebo; per-sample allocation not given. Sampling was performed 63 days after the first vaccine or placebo injection. The starting material was peripheral blood, obtained in a trial of Ad26.COV2.S vaccine versus placebo. Receptors originate from a person between 18 and 65 years old who received the Ad26.COV2.S COVID-19 vaccine or a placebo.

A single count supports this clone. The rearrangement joins TRBV25-1 to TRBJ1-1; TRBD1 aligns across 9 bases. Unmatched junction bases numbered 6, after V lost 8 bases and J lost 5 bases. This CDR3 contains 13 residues. CDR1 is MGHDK and CDR2 is SYGVNS in the germline V gene. CDR3 nucleotide sequence: TGTGCCAGCGGGGGGACAGGGTCGACTGAAGCTTTCTTT. Its translation is CASGGTGSTEAFF. Together with reference TRBV25-1 and TRBJ1-1, the CDR3 gives the full variable domain: EADIYQTPRYLVIGTGKKITLECSQTMGHDKMYWYQQDPGMELHLIHYSYGVNSTEKGDLSSESTVSRIRTEHFPLTLESARPSHTSQYLCASGGTGSTEAFFGQGTRLTVV.

The chain joins TRBV5-6 to TRBJ1-3; D is ambiguous. Trimming stripped 5 bases from V and 4 bases from J, with 10 bases between. CDR3 length: 13 amino acids. The germline V gene has CDR1 SGHDT and CDR2 YYEEEE. CDR3 DNA: TGTGCCAGCAGGACTTCGCTGGGAAACACCATATATTTT. Translating gives CASRTSLGNTIYF. Complete variable domain (other parts from reference TRBV5-6 and TRBJ1-3): DAGVTQSPTHLIKTRGQQVTLRCSPKSGHDTVSWYQQALGQGPQFIFQYYEEEERQRGNFPDRFSGHQFPNYSSELNVNALLLGDSALYLCASRTSLGNTIYFGEGSWLTVV.

The V and J genes are TRBV5-1 and TRBJ1-1, with D possibly TRBD1 on 6 matching bases. CDR1 is SGHRS and CDR2 is YFSETQ in the germline V gene. V was cut by 3 bases and J by 3 bases, with 12 bases left in between. This CDR3 is 14 amino acids long. As DNA, the CDR3 is TGCGCCAGCAGCTCGACAGGTCGGGACACTGAAGCTTTCTTT. It yields the protein CASSSTGRDTEAFF.

This chain uses TRBV5-1 with TRBJ2-2; 9 bases align to TRBD1. The V segment lost 2 bases and the J segment 5 bases; nucleotides outside the gene matches: 10. This CDR3 is built from 17 residues. Germline CDR1 reads SGHRS; CDR2 reads YFSETQ. The CDR3 region is CASSLRGGQGRTGELFF. The DNA of the CDR3 is TGCGCCAGCAGCTTACGAGGGGGACAGGGCCGTACCGGGGAGCTGTTTTTT.

Remarks on this clone: Other DNA sequences in this specimen translate into the identical CDR3. This chain links TRBV6-1 with TRBJ2-1, with TRBD2 matching 8 bases. Germline trimming cut 0 bases from V and 3 bases from J; bases unmatched to any gene: 1. CDR3 length: 15 residues. The germline CDR1 and CDR2 sequences are MNHNS and SASEGT. This chain's CDR3 is CASSEALAGYNEQFF. The CDR3 DNA is TGTGCCAGCAGTGAAGCCCTAGCGGGCTACAATGAGCAGTTCTTC.

The rearrangement uses TRBV28 and TRBJ2-7; no clear D gene. CDR1 is MDHEN, CDR2 SYDVKM, per germline. Trimming removed 4 bases at V and 2 bases at J, with 18 bases between. The CDR3 is made up of 16 amino acids. The CDR3 sequence: CASSWVFLGSTYEQYF. The CDR3 DNA sequence: TGTGCCAGCAGTTGGGTGTTTCTTGGCAGCACCTACGAGCAGTACTTC.

Comments on this clone: Other nucleotide sequences from this sample produce the same CDR3. The V gene is TRBV10-3, the J gene TRBJ1-5, with 9 bases that match TRBD1. Looked up from germline, CDR1 is ENHRY and CDR2 is SYGVKD. V lost 3 bases to trimming and J lost 1 base; unmatched junction nucleotides: 1. The CDR3 extends over 15 amino acids. The CDR3 DNA reads TGTGCCATCAGTGAAGGACAGGGGAGCAATCAGCCCCAGCATTTT. Protein product: CAISEGQGSNQPQHF.

V usage is TRBV4-2 and J usage is TRBJ1-2; 7 bases are a match to TRBD1. Trimming removed 0 bases from V and 1 base from J; junction bases left unmatched: 2. Germline CDR1 is LGHNA and CDR2 is YNFKEQ. The CDR3 sequence is 15 residues long. The CDR3 region has the DNA TGTGCCAGCAGCCAAGAACAGGGGAGTAACTATGGCTACACCTTC. Translated: CASSQEQGSNYGYTF.

The rearrangement links TRBV7-2 to TRBJ2-1; 8 nucleotides match TRBD2. V was clipped by 3 bases and J by 4 bases; unmatched bases: 11. CDR3 size: 17 residues. From germline, CDR1 is SGHTA and CDR2 FQGNSA. The CDR3 spells CASSLGSGRLLYNEQFF. The CDR3 DNA reads as TGTGCCAGCAGCTTGGGGAGCGGGAGACTTTTATACAATGAGCAGTTCTTC.

This clone was picked up one time. The gene calls are TRBV7-2 and TRBJ2-1, with 7 bases lining up with TRBD2. The V segment lost 6 bases and the J segment 5 bases; nucleotides outside the gene matches: 10. In germline, CDR1 is SGHTA, CDR2 FQGNSA. The CDR3 loop spans 15 amino acids. CDR3 amino acids: CASSRDSAGNNEQFF. DNA of the CDR3: TGTGCCAGCAGTAGGGACTCAGCGGGGAACAATGAGCAGTTCTTC.

This rearrangement joins TRBV28 to TRBJ1-2; the match to TRBD1 covers 8 bases. The junction had 2 bases not matched to a gene; V was cut back by 4 bases and J by 4 bases. The CDR3 is made up of 13 amino acids. Germline V gene data show CDR1 as MDHEN and CDR2 as SYDVKM. CDR3 amino acids: CASSWTGSYGYTF. DNA for the CDR3: TGTGCCAGCAGTTGGACAGGGTCCTATGGCTACACCTTC.

Remarks on this clone: Additional DNA sequences in this sample encode the identical CDR3. The rearrangement uses TRBV19 and TRBJ1-1; perhaps TRBD1 as D (6 bases). The CDR3 spans 13 residues. The germline V gene encodes CDR1 LNHDA and CDR2 SQIVND (reference sequence). Trimming left V 5 bases short and J 1 base short, with 8 bases between. The chain's CDR3 is CASSDRPNTEAFF. Written as DNA, the CDR3 is TGTGCCAGTAGTGACAGGCCGAACACTGAAGCTTTCTTT.

This sequence joins TRBV29-1 and TRBJ2-1; TRBD2 might be the D (6 bases). V was pared by 5 bases and J by 7 bases, with 12 bases between. CDR1 is SQVTM and CDR2 is ANQGSEA in the germline V gene. The CDR3 contains 12 residues. Written as DNA, the CDR3 is TGCAGCGTTAACCTTAGCGGAAATGAGCAGTTCTTC. Its translation: CSVNLSGNEQFF.

The sample holds one count of this clone. The chain employs TRBV4-1 and TRBJ1-2, with D hard to call. This CDR3 is 12 amino acids long. The germline gives CDR1 MGHRA, CDR2 YSYEKL. V was pared by 1 base and J by 9 bases, with 9 bases between. CDR3 amino acids: CASSQVLGSYTF. CDR3 nucleotides: TGCGCCAGCAGCCAAGTTCTGGGTAGCTACACCTTC.

J is TRBJ1-1 and V is TRBV2; maybe TRBD1 (5 bases). This CDR3 is built from 14 residues. The germline V and J ends were trimmed by 6 bases and 1 base, with 12 bases remaining between them. The germline CDR1 and CDR2 sequences are SNHLY and FYNNEI. As DNA, the CDR3 is TGTGCCAGCAGGGAGGGGCACGGGAACACTGAAGCTTTCTTT. This gives the protein CASREGHGNTEAFF.

This chain links TRBV7-9 with TRBJ1-2; D gene uncertain. In germline, CDR1 is SEHNR, CDR2 FQNEAQ (reference sequence). V dropped 1 base and J dropped 0 bases, with 9 bases sitting between them. This CDR3 is 15 amino acids long. CDR3 amino acids: CASSLGEGTNYGYTF. The CDR3 DNA reads TGTGCCAGCAGCTTAGGGGAGGGCACTAACTATGGCTACACCTTC.

A few counts support this clone. The chain carries TRBV6-5 and TRBJ2-1; 12 bases line up with TRBD2. CDR1 and CDR2 from the germline V gene are MNHEY and SVGAGI. There are 15 residues in the CDR3. V was clipped by 2 bases and J by 8 bases; unmatched bases: 4. The CDR3 DNA reads as TGTGCCAGCAGTTACAGGGCTAGCGGGAGGGATGAGCAGTTCTTC. Translated: CASSYRASGRDEQFF.

The chain joins TRBV28 to TRBJ1-1, with D unclear. The CDR3 is made up of 12 amino acids. Germline loops: CDR1 MDHEN, CDR2 SYDVKM. Between the trimmed V and J ends, which lost 7 bases and 0 bases, there was a span of 6 bases. CDR3 loop: CASTRLNTEAFF. In DNA, the CDR3 is TGTGCCAGCACCCGTTTGAACACTGAAGCTTTCTTT. Together with reference TRBV28 and TRBJ1-1, the CDR3 gives the full variable domain: DVKVTQSSRYLVKRTGEKVFLECVQDMDHENMFWYRQDPGLGLRLIYFSYDVKMKEKGDIPEGYSVSREKKERFSLILESASTNQTSMYLCASTRLNTEAFFGQGTRLTVV.

The chain joins TRBV19 to TRBJ1-5; the D is unclear. Trimming pared 7 bases from V and 8 bases from J, leaving 15 bases between. Germline V CDR1 and CDR2: LNHDA, SQIVND (reference sequence). The length of the CDR3 is 13 residues. The CDR3 DNA is TGTGCCAGTAACCGGGAAAGCTGGGAGCCCCAGCATTTT. Translated, it gives CASNRESWEPQHF.

The V call is TRBV14, the J call TRBJ1-4; tentative D call: TRBD1 (6 bases). The CDR3 spans 16 residues. Germline lookup yields CDR1 SGHDN and CDR2 FVKESK. Trimming cost V 1 base and J 4 bases, with 13 bases left between them. CDR3: CASSQAWGRVNEKLFF. The CDR3 DNA reads TGTGCCAGCAGCCAAGCCTGGGGGCGAGTTAATGAAAAACTGTTTTTT.

V is TRBV6-2 or TRBV6-3 and J is TRBJ2-1, with 9 bases fitting TRBD2. The CDR3 runs to 15 residues. The V gene's germline CDR1 is MNHEY and CDR2 SVGEGT. J lost 9 bases, V lost 6 bases, and 12 bases had no gene match. DNA of the CDR3: TGTGCCAGCAGCCCTTATGCGGGAGGGCGCAGTGAGCAGTTCTTC. Its protein product is CASSPYAGGRSEQFF.

This chain connects TRBV21-1 to TRBJ2-1; whether TRBD2, the table's D call, matches the DNA was not checked. TRBV21-1 is flagged as a pseudogene. The CDR3 extends over 14 amino acids. The CDR3 DNA reads as TGTGCCAGCAGAAAACTAGCGTCCTACAATGAGCAGTTCTTC. It is translated as CASRKLASYNEQFF.

Notes on this clone: The junction and the germline gene differ at one end; a read error may be behind it. The chain joins TRBV5-8 to TRBJ1-1; D perhaps matches TRBD1 (5 bases). Germline lookup yields CDR1 SGHTS and CDR2 YDEGEE. The CDR3 is 13 amino acids. The CDR3 is CASNSGDSTKAFF. CDR3 DNA: TGTGCCAGCAACTCGGGGGATAGCACTAAAGCTTTCTTT.

The chain links TRBV28 to TRBJ2-2; possibly TRBD1 or TRBD2 for D (5 bases each). The CDR3 has 15 amino acids. Germline loops: CDR1 MDHEN, CDR2 SYDVKM. V was trimmed by 6 bases and J by 2 bases, leaving 13 bases between them. Written as DNA, the CDR3 is TGTGCCAGCAGGTCTCGAGGGGTCAACACCGGGGAGCTGTTTTTT. Its protein is CASRSRGVNTGELFF.

J is TRBJ2-5 and V is TRBV7-8; D is ambiguous. Germline V gives CDR1 SGHVS, CDR2 FQNEAQ. This CDR3 region has 15 residues. V lost 1 base and J lost 5, with 14 bases in between. The CDR3: CASSLGGRGRETQYF. CDR3 DNA sequence: TGTGCCAGCAGCTTAGGAGGCAGAGGCCGCGAGACCCAGTACTTC.

The chain is built from TRBV11-2 and TRBJ2-4; the D is unclear. Looked up from germline, CDR1 is SGHAT and CDR2 is FQNNGV. Trimming stripped 5 bases from V and 0 bases from J, with 23 bases between. This CDR3 is built from 19 residues. DNA of the CDR3: TGTGCCAGCAGCCGCCGGGCAGGTTTAACAGAGCTAGCCAAAAACATTCAGTACTTC. It codes for CASSRRAGLTELAKNIQYF.

The table lists this clone with a count of one. The V call is TRBV6-2 or TRBV6-3, the J call TRBJ2-1; TRBD2 matches at 10 bases. Trimming at V came to 6 bases and at J to 7 bases, leaving 15 bases not matched to a gene. The V gene's germline CDR1 is MNHEY and CDR2 SVGEGT. The CDR3 loop spans 17 amino acids. As DNA, the CDR3 is TGTGCCAGCAGCAAAGCGAGCGGGAGGGCCTTGGAAAATGAGCAGTTCTTC. It codes for CASSKASGRALENEQFF.